This T cell receptor (beta chain) was obtained from a study of technical replicates of blood from a handful of donors. Some clones are missing from TCRdb's copy, which holds only in-frame ones; the method was immunoSEQ multiplex PCR. The repertoire holds around 81,000 clones, with 70% to 90% as singletons. CDR3 length equals 14 residues. The rearrangement uses TRBV21-1 and TRBJ1-5; TRBD1, the table's D call, lacks a check against the DNA. TRBV21-1 is shown as a pseudogene. The sequenced sample was PBMCs. The sequence was collected from a human donor in good health. Some clones in this sample may be carry-over from other donors' samples. CDR3 region: CASSKQGWSQPQHF. CDR3 sequence (DNA): TGTGCCAGCAGCAAGCAGGGTTGGTCACAGCCCCAGCATTTT.